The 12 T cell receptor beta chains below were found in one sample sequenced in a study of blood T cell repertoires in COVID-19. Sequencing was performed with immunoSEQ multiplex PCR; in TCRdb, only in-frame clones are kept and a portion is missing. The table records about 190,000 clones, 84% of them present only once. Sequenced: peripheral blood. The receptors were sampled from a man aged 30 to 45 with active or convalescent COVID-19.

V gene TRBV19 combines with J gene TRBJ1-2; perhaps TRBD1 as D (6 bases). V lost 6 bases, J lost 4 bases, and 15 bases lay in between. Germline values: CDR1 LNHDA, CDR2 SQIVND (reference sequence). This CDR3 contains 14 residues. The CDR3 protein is CASRSETGAYGYTF. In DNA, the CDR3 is TGTGCCAGTAGGAGTGAGACAGGAGCCTATGGCTACACCTTC.

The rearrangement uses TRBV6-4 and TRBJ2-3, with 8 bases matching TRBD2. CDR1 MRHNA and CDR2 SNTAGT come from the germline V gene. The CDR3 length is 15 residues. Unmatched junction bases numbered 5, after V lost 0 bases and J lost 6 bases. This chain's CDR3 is CASSDSGGGPDTQYF. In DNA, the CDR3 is TGTGCCAGCAGTGACTCCGGGGGGGGGCCGGATACGCAGTATTTT.

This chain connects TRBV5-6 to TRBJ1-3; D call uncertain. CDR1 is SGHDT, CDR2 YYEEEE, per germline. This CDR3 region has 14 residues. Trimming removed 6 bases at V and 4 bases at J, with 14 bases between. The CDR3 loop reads CASTKHRLGNTIYF. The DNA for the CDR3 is TGTGCCAGCACCAAACATCGTCTGGGAAACACCATATATTTT.

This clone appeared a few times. CDR3 nucleotide sequence: TGCGCCAGCAGCTCCTACGTAGCGGGGGGGCCCGATGAGCAGTTCTTC. Translation gives CASSSYVAGGPDEQFF. V and J are TRBV5-1 and TRBJ2-1; TRBD2 aligns across 11 bases. CDR1 SGHRS and CDR2 YFSETQ come from the germline V gene. The CDR3 sequence is 16 residues long. Trimming took 3 bases from V and 8 from J; bases not matched to a gene: 10.

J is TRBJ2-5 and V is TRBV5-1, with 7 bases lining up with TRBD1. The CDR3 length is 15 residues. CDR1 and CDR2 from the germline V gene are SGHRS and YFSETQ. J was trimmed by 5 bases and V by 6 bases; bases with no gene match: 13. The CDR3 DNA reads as TGCGCCAGCACCGAGACAGGGTCCCTCCGGGAGACCCAGTACTTC. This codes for CASTETGSLRETQYF.

CDR3 residues: CASRRDRDYGYTF. The CDR3 region has the DNA TGTGCCAGCAGAAGAGACAGGGACTATGGCTACACCTTC. This chain joins TRBV7-9 and TRBJ1-2, with 7 bases matching TRBD1. The CDR3 has 13 residues. V trimming: 6 bases; J trimming: 3 bases; junction bases outside the gene matches: 4. Germline CDR1 reads SEHNR; CDR2 reads FQNEAQ (reference sequence).

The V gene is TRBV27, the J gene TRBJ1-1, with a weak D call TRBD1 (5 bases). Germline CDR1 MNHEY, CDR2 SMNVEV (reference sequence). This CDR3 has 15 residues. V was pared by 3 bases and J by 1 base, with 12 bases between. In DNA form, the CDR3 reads TGTGCCAGCAGTTTCAGAAACAGGCCGAACACTGAAGCTTTCTTT. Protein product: CASSFRNRPNTEAFF.

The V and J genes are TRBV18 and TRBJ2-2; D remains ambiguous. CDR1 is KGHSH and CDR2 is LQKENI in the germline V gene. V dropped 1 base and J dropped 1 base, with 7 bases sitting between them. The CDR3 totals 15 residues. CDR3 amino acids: CASSPQRQNTGELFF. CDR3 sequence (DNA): TGTGCCAGCTCACCACAGAGACAGAACACCGGGGAGCTGTTTTTT. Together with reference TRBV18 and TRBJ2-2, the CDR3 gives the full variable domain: NAGVMQNPRHLVRRRGQEARLRCSPMKGHSHVYWYRQLPEEGLKFMVYLQKENIIDESGMPKERFSAEFPKEGPSILRIQQVVRGDSAAYFCASSPQRQNTGELFFGEGSRLTVL.

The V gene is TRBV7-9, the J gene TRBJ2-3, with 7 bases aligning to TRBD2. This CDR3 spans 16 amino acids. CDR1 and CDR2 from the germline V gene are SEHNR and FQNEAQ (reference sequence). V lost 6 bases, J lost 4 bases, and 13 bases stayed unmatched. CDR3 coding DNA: TGTGCCAGCAGTTACTACCGGGACTATTCCCCAGATACGCAGTATTTT. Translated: CASSYYRDYSPDTQYF.

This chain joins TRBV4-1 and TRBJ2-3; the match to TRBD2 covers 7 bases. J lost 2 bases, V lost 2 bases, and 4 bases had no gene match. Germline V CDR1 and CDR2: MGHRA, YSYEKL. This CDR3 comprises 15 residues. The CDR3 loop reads CASSQTSATTDTQYF. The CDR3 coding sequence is TGCGCCAGCAGCCAAACTAGCGCTACCACAGATACGCAGTATTTT.

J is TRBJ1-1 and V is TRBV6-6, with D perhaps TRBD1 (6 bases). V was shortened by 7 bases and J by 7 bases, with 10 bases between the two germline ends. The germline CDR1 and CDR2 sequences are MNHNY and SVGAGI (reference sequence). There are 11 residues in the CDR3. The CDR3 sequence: CASTGTYEAFF. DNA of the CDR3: TGTGCCAGCACGGGGACATATGAAGCTTTCTTT.

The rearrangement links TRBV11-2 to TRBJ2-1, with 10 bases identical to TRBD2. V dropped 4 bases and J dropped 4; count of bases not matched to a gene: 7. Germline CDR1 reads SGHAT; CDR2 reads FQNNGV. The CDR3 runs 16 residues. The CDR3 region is CASSSLSGGTYNEQFF. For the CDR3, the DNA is TGTGCCAGCAGCTCCCTTAGCGGGGGGACTTACAATGAGCAGTTCTTC.